The sequence of this TCR beta chain was determined in a study of cytomegalovirus exposure and HLA in healthy donors. 60 Vbeta and 13 Jbeta primers were used in PCR. Here immunoSEQ multiplex PCR was the method, and the copy in TCRdb shows in-frame clones only, minus some. The sample includes about 120,000 clones, approximately 80% of them seen just once. Healthy bone marrow donors supplied every sample. Donors were ostensibly healthy at sampling, although undocumented immune exposures were probable. Germline CDR1 and CDR2: SNHLY and FYNNEI. V lost 8 bases and J lost 9, with 20 bases in between. The CDR3 covers 14 residues.

The TCR was taken from a human donor in good health. Sequences were obtained from PBMCs. The chain uses TRBV2 and TRBJ2-1, with D possibly being TRBD2 (7 bases). The CDR3 is CASSPGGQNGEQFF. DNA for the CDR3: TGTGCCAGCTCTCCCGGGGGGCAGAACGGTGAGCAGTTCTTC.